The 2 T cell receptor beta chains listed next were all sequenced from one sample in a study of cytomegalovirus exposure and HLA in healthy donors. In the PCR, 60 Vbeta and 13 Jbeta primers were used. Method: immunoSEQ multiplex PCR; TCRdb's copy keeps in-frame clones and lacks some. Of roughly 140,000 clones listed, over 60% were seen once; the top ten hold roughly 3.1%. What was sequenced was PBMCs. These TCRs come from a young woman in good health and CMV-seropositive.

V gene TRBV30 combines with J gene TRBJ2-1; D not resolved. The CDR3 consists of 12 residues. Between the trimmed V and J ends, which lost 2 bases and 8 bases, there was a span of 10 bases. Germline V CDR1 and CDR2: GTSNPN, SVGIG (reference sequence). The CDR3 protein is CAWSTKRDEQFF. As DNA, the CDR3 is TGTGCCTGGAGTACCAAGAGAGATGAGCAGTTCTTC.

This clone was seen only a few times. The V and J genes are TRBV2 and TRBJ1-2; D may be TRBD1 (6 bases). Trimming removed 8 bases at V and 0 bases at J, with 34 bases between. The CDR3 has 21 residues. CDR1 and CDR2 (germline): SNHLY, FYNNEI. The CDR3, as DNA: TGTGCCAGCCGGAGGAGAGGACAGACCGGGAACCCGGCGGGGGCTAACTATGGCTACACCTTC. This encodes CASRRRGQTGNPAGANYGYTF.